The sequence of this TCR beta chain was determined in a study of memory B cells and T cells in multiple sclerosis. Separate sequencing covered autoproliferating (CFSE-dim) and non-proliferating (CFSE-high) T cells from stimulus-free culture. Roughly 5.2x10^7 CFSE-labeled PBMCs were cultured less than nine days unstimulated, then replicate wells were pooled. The PBMCs received roughly 0.5 uM CFSE and serum-free culture with no added stimuli. The CDR3 extends over 16 amino acids. Per the germline V gene, CDR1 is LNHNV and CDR2 is YYDKDF (reference sequence). J gave up 6 bases and V 0 bases, and 8 bases lay outside the gene matches. Details on this clone: The antigen is unknown.

Using immunoSEQ multiplex PCR, the repertoire was profiled, and TCRdb retains in-frame clones only, with some absent. The profile shows around 12,000 clones, approximately 84% of them singletons. Source material: PBMCs from blood kept in culture. The source of this sequence is a human donor with multiple sclerosis. The rearrangement joins TRBV15 to TRBJ2-1; TRBD2 matches 7 bases. Here the CDR3 reads CATSRDGSGIVNEQFF. The CDR3 DNA sequence: TGTGCCACCAGCAGAGATGGGAGCGGGATTGTCAATGAGCAGTTCTTC.